A selection of T cell receptor beta chains follows, all from one sample in a study of cytomegalovirus exposure and HLA in healthy donors. Sequencing was performed with immunoSEQ multiplex PCR; in TCRdb, only in-frame clones are kept and a portion is missing. Among some 180,000 clones listed, roughly 79% were seen once. The specimen sequenced was PBMCs. Every receptor here comes from a man aged 25 to 40 in good health and CMV-seronegative. CDR3s leave out the opening cysteine and the closing phenylalanine or tryptophan.

V gene	J gene	CDR3 protein
TRBV2	TRBJ2-1	ASKRQGPSNNEQF
TRBV4-1	TRBJ2-5	ASSQDLAGKGETQY
TRBV19	TRBJ1-1	ASSIVGMNTEAF
TRBV6-1	TRBJ1-5	ASRQDLQPQH
TRBV4-1	TRBJ1-2	ASSQDAGGTGHRGYT
TRBV5-1	TRBJ1-1	ASSLTSTTDLNTEAF
TRBV9	TRBJ2-7	ASSVDGVREQY
TRBV9	TRBJ2-1	ASSVRTSGSRYNEQF
TRBV18	TRBJ2-2	ASSPLITPGQGIKVAGELF
TRBV28	TRBJ2-7	ASSSYGQGEGYEQY
TRBV7-9	TRBJ2-3	ASSIYRGPTDTQY
TRBV2	TRBJ2-1	ASSESSGREDREF
TRBV6-1	TRBJ2-3	ASSESGSPSSTDTQY
TRBV2	TRBJ2-2	ASSELAAGGKLF
TRBV2	TRBJ2-1	ASSEGSFSYNEQF
TRBV28	TRBJ2-7	ASTPLAGGPYEQY
TRBV5-1	TRBJ2-5	ASSTSGQAVRAQY
TRBV7-9	TRBJ1-2	ASSSPSDVSGYT
TRBV27	TRBJ2-7	ASSLGREGPLEQY
TRBV6-5	TRBJ1-1	ASSYTGRNTEAF
TRBV19	TRBJ1-1	ATKGQGYTEAF
TRBV28	TRBJ1-5	ASSPHLLRQGVQPQH
TRBV7-9	TRBJ2-1	ASKTQYNEQF
TRBV2	TRBJ2-1	ASSDYREGEQF
TRBV13	TRBJ2-1	ASSPQGREGVYNEQF
TRBV19	TRBJ1-1	ASTLLGQGTEAF
TRBV9	TRBJ1-2	ASSVDGNSYGYT
TRBV27	TRBJ2-7	ASQNLAGIYEQY
TRBV25-1	TRBJ2-1	ASSWARGNEQF
TRBV6-5	TRBJ1-5	ASSTDRGQRQPQH
TRBV29-1	TRBJ2-1	SVALTSGDNEQF
TRBV6-6	TRBJ2-2	ASSWGDGELF
TRBV5-1	TRBJ2-2	ASKRPGSGTGELF
TRBV27	TRBJ2-7	ASSSTGVAYEQY
TRBV4-1	TRBJ1-5	ASSQRLPSNQPQH
TRBV4-1	TRBJ1-1	ASSQETQGREAF
TRBV10-3	TRBJ2-3	AISGSSGGGIASTDTQY
TRBV11-2	TRBJ2-1	ASSLQGTGNEQF
TRBV10-2	TRBJ2-7	ASRQLGLDYEQY